Sequencing of this T cell receptor beta chain was carried out in a study of blood T cell repertoires in COVID-19. At the level of the study: Sources were T cells, B-cell-depleted T cells, or PBMCs; the material itself was cDNA or gDNA.

Under the authors' procedure: The assay estimated nucleated cells by amplifying reference gene primers. Generated by immunoSEQ multiplex PCR, the TCRdb table keeps only in-frame clones and is missing some. V and J calls plus clone size are reproduced from that table; the DNA served to infer D and trimming. The sample shows roughly 230,000 clones, approximately 81% of them seen only once. Per germline, CDR1 SNHLY and CDR2 FYNNEI. V shed 7 bases, J shed 8 bases, and the junction held 9 bases outside the gene matches. The CDR3 sequence is 14 residues long. This TCR derives from a woman aged 45-65 years who had been exposed to COVID-19. The sample comprised PBMCs or T cells enriched from blood (not recorded which). V and J are TRBV2 and TRBJ1-4; 8 positions agree with TRBD1. The CDR3 sequence is CASKRLTGGEKLFF. CDR3 bases: TGTGCCAGCAAACGATTAACAGGGGGAGAAAAACTGTTTTTT.